These T cell receptor beta chains were read from a single sample in a study of patients and donors after allogeneic stem cell transplantation. TCRdb redid the calling of the RT-PCR reads with MiXCR, one entry per CDR3 protein. This table has under 200,000 distinct CDR3 sequences, about 32% appearing once. Source material: blood, either unsorted or a sorted T cell fraction (not recorded which). The receptors were gathered from a human donor who was either an allogeneic HSCT recipient or a stem cell or donor lymphocyte infusion donor (not recorded which). It is not recorded whose cells these are; they may come from a transplant donor. Each CDR3 is given with its conserved first and last residue. Fields, in order: clone size, J gene, D gene, V gene, CDR3 DNA, CDR3 protein. A D gene is named only where the DNA matches it firmly. Only part of the rows carry a size: once, few, many, or a class if the clone is expanded.

>NA|TRBJ2-5|NA|TRBV5-1
TGCGCCAGCAGCTGGGAGGAGACCCAGTACTTC
CASSWEETQYF
>NA|TRBJ2-5|TRBD2|TRBV3-1
TGTGCCAGCAGCCCCGAGCTGACGGGAGGAGAGACCCAGTACTTC
CASSPELTGGETQYF
>NA|TRBJ1-1|TRBD1|TRBV9
TGTGCCAGCAGCCCTGGGACAGGGTCGACTGAAGCTTTCTTT
CASSPGTGSTEAFF
>NA|TRBJ1-1|NA|TRBV30
TGTGCCTGGGGTAATTTAAGGCAGGGAAACACTGAAGCTTTCTTT
CAWGNLRQGNTEAFF
>few|TRBJ1-6|TRBD1|TRBV12-3/TRBV12-4
TGTGCCAGCAGTTCCCGGGACAGGGCTAATTCACCCCTCCACTTT
CASSSRDRANSPLHF
>NA|TRBJ1-1|NA|TRBV6-5
TGTGCCAGCAGTCCAATAGGTCTGGGGACTGAAGCTTTCTTT
CASSPIGLGTEAFF
>many|TRBJ1-3|NA|TRBV6-5
TGTGCCAGCAGTTACTCGGTCTCTGGAAACACCATATATTTT
CASSYSVSGNTIYF
>NA|TRBJ2-7|TRBD2|TRBV5-1
TGCGCCAGCAGCTTAAGCCTCCTAGCGGGAGATGCGCAGTACTTC
CASSLSLLAGDAQYF
>few|TRBJ1-1|NA|TRBV28
TGTGCCAGCAGTTTTTGGGCACCCCTGGACACTGAAGCTTTCTTT
CASSFWAPLDTEAFF
>once|TRBJ2-7|NA|TRBV25-1
TGTGCCAGCAGTGAAGAGGGCAGCTCCTACGTGCAGTACTTC
CASSEEGSSYVQYF
>NA|TRBJ2-7|NA|TRBV10-3
TGTGCCGCCGGACCTCTCCAGGAAGTCTACGAGCAGTACTTC
CAAGPLQEVYEQYF